Each of the 2 T cell receptor beta chains below was sequenced from the same sample in a study of Ad26.COV2.S vaccination and SARS-CoV-2 variants (dated by TCRdb to about 2021). The library was obtained by the immunoSEQ multiplex PCR assay. The clones in this table, taken by TCRdb from immuneACCESS, are in-frame only. Not every clone is retained; where verified, under half of the shortfall comes from an unresolved V gene, and the cause of the rest is unknown. This sample is represented by about 450,000 clones; approximately 92% of them were singletons. The biggest ten clones account for 2% to 3% of the sample. The label giving this sample's treatment or condition can be read as: some 19 received Ad26.COV2.S at low or high dose, single or two shots; roughly five received placebo; per-sample allocation not given. Repertoires of vaccine and placebo recipients were sequenced from samples taken on day 63 after the first injection.

Sequencing was performed on peripheral blood, taken in a trial of Ad26.COV2.S vaccine versus placebo. Receptor source: a person aged 18-60 years who received the Ad26.COV2.S COVID-19 vaccine or a placebo.

This clone was observed a single time. This rearrangement joins TRBV18 to TRBJ1-2; 8 nucleotides match TRBD1. The ends lost 2 bases at V and 3 bases at J; junction bases unmatched: 11. The CDR3 runs to 17 residues. Germline lookup yields CDR1 KGHSH and CDR2 LQKENI. CDR3 in DNA: TGTGCCAGCTCACCAAGGGCCGGCAGGGGGCCCTACTATGGCTACACCTTC. Its protein is CASSPRAGRGPYYGYTF.

The chain recombines TRBV5-1 with TRBJ1-4, with TRBD1 matching 9 bases. The V gene's germline CDR1 is SGHRS and CDR2 YFSETQ. The CDR3 spans 15 residues. V trimming: 5 bases; J trimming: 7 bases; junction bases outside the gene matches: 9. The CDR3 DNA reads as TGCGCCAGCAGATATACTACAGGGGGCACTGAAAAACTGTTTTTT. As protein: CASRYTTGGTEKLFF.